This T cell receptor beta chain was sequenced for a study of blood T cell repertoires in COVID-19. The CDR3 contains 16 residues. Germline V CDR1 and CDR2: SGHRS, YFSETQ. Trimming cost V 0 bases and J 0 bases, with 12 bases left between them. TCRdb's copy holds only in-frame clones and misses some; the assay was immunoSEQ multiplex PCR. In the table there are about 120,000 clones, around 83% of which are singletons. The rearrangement joins TRBV5-1 to TRBJ1-1; TRBD1 is a possible D gene (6 bases). This sequence was found in a man in his fifties or sixties with acute or convalescent COVID-19. Material for sequencing was peripheral blood. CDR3 loop: CASSLAEGVMNTEAFF. DNA of the CDR3: TGCGCCAGCAGCTTGGCTGAGGGGGTGATGAACACTGAAGCTTTCTTT.